The clone carrying this T cell receptor beta chain has a count of ten or more. Its cognate antigen is unknown. Unique molecular identifiers tagged individual cDNA molecules. In TCRdb, the 5' RACE reads were re-called with MiXCR into one record per CDR3 protein. The table lists tens of thousands of distinct CDR3 sequences, 5% to 6% of them singletons. The CDR3 has 15 amino acids. The V end was cut by 4 bases, the J end by 5 bases, with 17 bases between. Germline CDR1 is SGHAT and CDR2 is FQNNGV. The data were taken from a study of early T cells in non-severe SARS-CoV-2 infection. Study-level background: The sequenced material was bulk RNA from unsorted whole blood, and its chains were unpaired. Regarding the study as a whole: VDJdb matching favored anti-spike CD8 responses, missing private and CD4 specificities.

The sequencing input was whole blood. The chain joins TRBV11-2 to TRBJ1-2, with D perhaps TRBD1 (6 bases). The clonotype comes from an adult who was a healthcare worker with PCR-confirmed SARS-CoV-2 infection or an uninfected control (not recorded which). This CDR3 is CASSSPEQGRYGYTF. CDR3 coding DNA: TGTGCCAGCAGCTCGCCGGAACAGGGACGGTATGGCTACACCTTC.